Below are 5 T cell receptor beta chains sequenced from a single sample in a study of blood T cell repertoires in COVID-19. The repertoire was sequenced with immunoSEQ multiplex PCR; TCRdb's copy has only in-frame clones and lacks some. Of approximately 100,000 clones listed, 65% to 90% were seen once; the top ten hold under 8%. Sequenced sample: peripheral blood. These receptor sequences come from a woman over 75 with active or convalescent COVID-19.

V gene TRBV28 combines with J gene TRBJ2-3; 7 bases are shared with TRBD1. With V trimmed by 4 bases and J by 4 bases, 14 bases remained unmatched. This CDR3 comprises 17 residues. The germline V gene has CDR1 MDHEN and CDR2 SYDVKM. The CDR3 DNA sequence: TGTGCCAGCAGTTCGATAAAGACAGGGTCGTACGCAGATACGCAGTATTTT. This encodes CASSSIKTGSYADTQYF. Based on the CDR3 plus reference TRBV28 and TRBJ2-3, the full variable domain is DVKVTQSSRYLVKRTGEKVFLECVQDMDHENMFWYRQDPGLGLRLIYFSYDVKMKEKGDIPEGYSVSREKKERFSLILESASTNQTSMYLCASSSIKTGSYADTQYFGPGTRLTVL.

The chain recombines TRBV2 with TRBJ1-1; D gene unclear. This CDR3 comprises 17 residues. The V gene's germline CDR1 is SNHLY and CDR2 FYNNEI. Trimming pared 3 bases from V and 0 bases from J, leaving 17 bases between. CDR3 nucleotides: TGTGCCAGCAGTGACCTCCGGCGGGCGGCCATGAACACTGAAGCTTTCTTT. Residues: CASSDLRRAAMNTEAFF.

This clone was detected a few times. The chain has TRBV7-3 and TRBJ1-6; 9 nucleotides align to TRBD1. The germline V gene encodes CDR1 SGHTA and CDR2 FQGTGA. CDR3 length equals 15 residues. V lost 4 bases to trimming and J lost 7 bases; unmatched junction nucleotides: 5. The CDR3 DNA follows: TGTGCCAGCAGCTCCATGGGACAGGGAAATTCACCCCTCCACTTT. This codes for CASSSMGQGNSPLHF.

The rearrangement joins TRBV12-3 or TRBV12-4 to TRBJ1-1; no definite D call. Trimming cost V 5 bases and J 0 bases, with 7 bases left between them. The CDR3 has 13 amino acids. CDR3 DNA: TGTGCCAGCAGTCCACAGATGAACACTGAAGCTTTCTTT. This gives the protein CASSPQMNTEAFF.

This clone was seen a single time. This chain uses TRBV20-1 with TRBJ1-2; D gene uncertain. This CDR3 comprises 10 residues. The V and J ends lost 5 bases and 1 base respectively, with 2 bases between them. Germline V lookup: CDR1 DFQATT, CDR2 SNEGSKA (reference sequence). Written as DNA, the CDR3 is TGCAGTGCTCATAACTATGGCTACACCTTC. Protein sequence: CSAHNYGYTF.